Each of the 20 T cell receptor beta chains below was sequenced from the same sample in a study of OX40 agonist ivuxolimab in advanced cancers. Some clones are missing from TCRdb's copy, which holds only in-frame ones; the method was immunoSEQ multiplex PCR. The data contain tens of thousands of clones, 75% to 90% of them singletons. The sequenced sample was CD4+ or CD8+ T cells sorted from blood, obtained in a trial of the OX40 agonist ivuxolimab. These receptors were collected from an adult with an advanced solid tumor such as melanoma, head and neck, liver or kidney cancer.

The chain recombines TRBV6-6 with TRBJ2-5; D ambiguous. V was shortened by 5 bases and J by 1 base, with 2 bases between the two germline ends. CDR1 is MNHNY and CDR2 is SVGAGI in the germline V gene (reference sequence). This CDR3 region has 11 residues. In DNA, the CDR3 is TGTGCCAGCAGTACCCAAGAGACCCAGTACTTC. The encoded protein is CASSTQETQYF.

Written as DNA, the CDR3 is TGCGCCAGCAGCCAGGTTACTAGCTACGAGCAGTACTTC. As protein: CASSQVTSYEQYF. This chain uses TRBV4-1 with TRBJ2-7, with D possibly matching TRBD2 (5 bases). The CDR3 is 13 amino acids. Trimming stripped 3 bases from V and 3 bases from J, with 9 bases between. Germline CDR1 reads MGHRA; CDR2 reads YSYEKL.

This chain connects TRBV14 to TRBJ2-5; 9 bases map to TRBD1. Germline CDR1 reads SGHDN; CDR2 reads FVKESK. V shed 5 bases and J 6 bases; nucleotides not matched to a gene: 10. This CDR3 contains 15 residues. The CDR3, as DNA: TGTGCCAGCAGCGGACCGGGACAGGGTGGACAGACCCAGTACTTC. Its protein is CASSGPGQGGQTQYF.

CDR3 nucleotide sequence: TGTGCCAGCAGCTCCCCCTTAAGGGGTGAAAAACTGTTTTTT. The encoded protein is CASSSPLRGEKLFF. The chain uses TRBV7-2 and TRBJ1-4; maybe TRBD1 (5 bases). Looked up from germline, CDR1 is SGHTA and CDR2 is FQGNSA. The V end lost 4 bases, the J end lost 7 bases, and 13 bases lay between the germline ends. CDR3 length: 14 residues.

The CDR3 sequence is CSVDFVSGNEQFF. The CDR3 bases are TGCAGCGTTGATTTTGTTTCGGGCAATGAGCAGTTCTTC. The chain carries TRBV29-1 and TRBJ2-1; D gene ambiguous. Germline CDR1 SQVTM, CDR2 ANQGSEA. The V end was cut by 3 bases, the J end by 6 bases, with 12 bases between. The CDR3 spans 13 residues.

The chain carries TRBV7-2 and TRBJ2-6; the D call may be TRBD1 or TRBD2 (5 bases each). The germline V gene encodes CDR1 SGHTA and CDR2 FQGNSA. There are 18 residues in the CDR3. V was cut by 1 base and J by 0 bases, with 13 bases left in between. CDR3: CASSLGFGGGSGANVLTF. The CDR3 DNA sequence: TGTGCCAGCAGCTTAGGATTTGGTGGGGGCTCTGGGGCCAACGTCCTGACTTTC.

The chain combines TRBV4-3 with TRBJ1-1; D is perhaps TRBD1 (5 bases). The CDR3 extends over 16 amino acids. Germline CDR1 and CDR2: LGHNA and YSLEER. V was trimmed by 0 bases and J by 4 bases, leaving 15 bases between them. CDR3 coding DNA: TGCGCCAGCAGCCAAGATATGACAGAGGCGAGCACTGAAGCTTTCTTT. Its protein product is CASSQDMTEASTEAFF.

This rearrangement joins TRBV15 to TRBJ2-7; 7 bases align to TRBD2. The CDR3 consists of 15 residues. V shed 0 bases, J shed 2 bases, and the junction held 4 bases outside the gene matches. The germline V gene has CDR1 LNHNV and CDR2 YYDKDF (reference sequence). As DNA, the CDR3 is TGTGCCACCAGCAGAGAGCCGGGGGGTGCCTACGAGCAGTACTTC. Translating gives CATSREPGGAYEQYF.

The chain carries TRBV5-3 and TRBJ2-3, with D hard to call. TRBV5-3 is an ORF, with its function uncertain. Between the trimmed V and J ends, which lost 0 bases and 6 bases, there was a span of 8 bases. This CDR3 is built from 13 residues. Here the CDR3 reads CARSLGSLDTQYF. The CDR3 DNA reads as TGTGCCAGAAGCTTGGGGTCACTGGATACGCAGTATTTT.

The chain recombines TRBV5-6 with TRBJ2-3, with D perhaps TRBD2 (7 bases). The CDR3 length is 15 residues. CDR1 is SGHDT, CDR2 YYEEEE, per germline. With 2 bases removed from V and 5 bases from J, the gap between germline ends came to 15 bases. The CDR3, as DNA: TGTGCCAGCAGCTTCCTAGGGGGGGCAGGAGATACGCAGTATTTT. It is translated as CASSFLGGAGDTQYF. The complete variable domain, with remaining parts taken from reference TRBV5-6 and TRBJ2-3, reads DAGVTQSPTHLIKTRGQQVTLRCSPKSGHDTVSWYQQALGQGPQFIFQYYEEEERQRGNFPDRFSGHQFPNYSSELNVNALLLGDSALYLCASSFLGGAGDTQYFGPGTRLTVL.

About this clone itself: Compared with germline, one end of the junction differs, possibly owing to a read error. The chain links TRBV7-7 to TRBJ2-5, with D possibly being TRBD1 (5 bases). Germline V gene lookup returns CDR1 SSHAT and CDR2 FNYEAQ (reference sequence). This CDR3 contains 16 residues. The CDR3 here is CASSLGARAEQETQYF. In DNA form, the CDR3 reads TGTGCTAGCAGCTTAGGTGCCAGGGCAGAACAAGAGACCCAGTACTTC.

This chain links TRBV9 with TRBJ1-2, with D possibly being TRBD1 (5 bases). V was clipped by 1 base and J by 9 bases, with 13 bases between them. CDR3 length: 13 residues. Germline V gene lookup returns CDR1 SGDLS and CDR2 YYNGEE. The CDR3 loop reads CASSVSGQGRYTF. The CDR3 nucleotides are TGTGCCAGCAGCGTATCCGGGCAGGGTCGCTACACCTTC.

The chain couples TRBV30 to TRBJ2-5; D not certain. Trimming shortened V by 4 bases and J by 4 bases, and 16 bases separated the two germline ends. The CDR3 extends over 14 amino acids. Germline CDR1 and CDR2: GTSNPN and SVGIG (reference sequence). The CDR3 loop reads CAWTKPQDTETQYF. The CDR3 DNA is TGTGCCTGGACCAAGCCCCAGGATACAGAGACCCAGTACTTC. Complete variable domain (other parts from reference TRBV30 and TRBJ2-5): SQTIHQWPATLVQPVGSPLSLECTVEGTSNPNLYWYRQAAGRGLQLLFYSVGIGQISSEVPQNLSASRPQDRQFILSSKKLLLSDSGFYLCAWTKPQDTETQYFGPGTRLLVL.

V gene TRBV6-5 combines with J gene TRBJ1-5; D call uncertain. The CDR3 totals 15 residues. The V gene lost 4 bases and the J gene lost 3 bases, with 13 bases spanning the gap. Germline V CDR1 and CDR2: MNHEY, SVGAGI. The CDR3 is CASSSLTGDNQPQHF. The CDR3 region has the DNA TGTGCCAGCAGTTCATTAACGGGAGACAATCAGCCCCAGCATTTT.

The rearrangement uses TRBV10-3 and TRBJ2-5; D possibly corresponds to TRBD1 (5 bases). This CDR3 comprises 14 residues. The V gene lost 0 bases and the J gene lost 5 bases, with 10 bases spanning the gap. Germline lookup yields CDR1 ENHRY and CDR2 SYGVKD. CDR3 sequence: CAISESRGLETQYF. The CDR3 region has the DNA TGTGCCATCAGTGAGTCAAGGGGTCTGGAGACCCAGTACTTC.

J is TRBJ2-1 and V is TRBV27, with TRBD2 matching 9 bases. Germline loops: CDR1 MNHEY, CDR2 SMNVEV (reference sequence). The length of the CDR3 is 16 residues. Trimming cost V 2 bases and J 9 bases; bases outside gene matches: 11. CDR3 DNA: TGTGCCAGCAGTTTAATTGGGAGCGGGAGGTTCGGTGAGCAGTTCTTC. It specifies CASSLIGSGRFGEQFF.

The chain uses TRBV12-5 and TRBJ2-2, with 12 bases fitting TRBD2. The CDR3 is 17 residues long. The germline V gene encodes CDR1 LGHNT and CDR2 FRNRAP. The junction had 4 bases not matched to a gene; V was cut back by 1 base and J by 4 bases. CDR3 coding DNA: TGTGCTAGTGGTTTGGGCCTAGCGGGAGGGGTCACCGGGGAGCTGTTTTTT. Translating gives CASGLGLAGGVTGELFF.

V is TRBV5-8 and J is TRBJ2-5, with 7 positions matching TRBD2. Germline V gene lookup returns CDR1 SGHTS and CDR2 YDEGEE. CDR3 size: 15 residues. The ends lost 0 bases at V and 3 bases at J; junction bases unmatched: 5. CDR3 region: CASSLGLGGEETQYF. The CDR3 DNA follows: TGTGCCAGCAGCTTGGGCCTGGGGGGGGAAGAGACCCAGTACTTC.

V usage is TRBV10-3 and J usage is TRBJ1-5; 9 bases line up with TRBD1. V dropped 0 bases and J dropped 5; count of bases not matched to a gene: 2. The CDR3 loop spans 15 amino acids. The germline CDR1 and CDR2 sequences are ENHRY and SYGVKD. Here the CDR3 DNA reads TGTGCCATCAGTGAGTCGGGACAGGGATATCAGCCCCAGCATTTT. It yields the protein CAISESGQGYQPQHF.

The chain couples TRBV18 to TRBJ1-6; 7 bases agree with TRBD1. This CDR3 has 13 residues. Germline loops: CDR1 KGHSH, CDR2 LQKENI. V gave up 4 bases and J gave up 11 bases; unmatched junction bases: 5. This chain's CDR3 is CASSQDRAPPLHF. The CDR3 coding sequence is TGTGCCAGCTCACAAGACAGGGCCCCACCCCTCCACTTT. Full variable domain (missing parts from reference TRBV18 and TRBJ1-6): NAGVMQNPRHLVRRRGQEARLRCSPMKGHSHVYWYRQLPEEGLKFMVYLQKENIIDESGMPKERFSAEFPKEGPSILRIQQVVRGDSAAYFCASSQDRAPPLHFGNGTRLTVT.